This T cell receptor (beta chain) was captured in a study of cytomegalovirus exposure and HLA in healthy donors. Primers: 60 Vbeta forward and 13 Jbeta reverse. Measured with immunoSEQ multiplex PCR; TCRdb has only the in-frame clones, and not every one. The top ten hold 2.9% of the sample, which has over 120,000 clones, 75% to 90% seen once. The germline V and J ends were trimmed by 1 base and 4 bases, with 19 bases remaining between them. Germline CDR1 reads LNHDA; CDR2 reads SQIVND (reference sequence). The CDR3 has 17 residues. This TCR came from a woman aged 25 to 45 in good health and CMV-seronegative. Material: PBMCs. The V call is TRBV19, the J call TRBJ1-2; maybe TRBD1 (6 bases). CDR3 sequence: CASSIGQGSPLSYGYTF. The CDR3 DNA reads TGTGCCAGTAGTATAGGCCAGGGGAGCCCTCTAAGCTATGGCTACACCTTC.